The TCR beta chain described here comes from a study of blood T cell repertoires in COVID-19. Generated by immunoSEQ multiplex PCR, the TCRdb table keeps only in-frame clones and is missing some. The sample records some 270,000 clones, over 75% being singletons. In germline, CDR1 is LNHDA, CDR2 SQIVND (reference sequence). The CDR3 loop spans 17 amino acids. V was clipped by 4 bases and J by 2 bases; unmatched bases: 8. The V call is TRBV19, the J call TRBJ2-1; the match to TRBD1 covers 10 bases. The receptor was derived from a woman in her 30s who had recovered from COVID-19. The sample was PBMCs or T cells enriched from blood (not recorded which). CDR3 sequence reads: CASSSDLGQGAYNEQFF. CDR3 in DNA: TGTGCCAGTAGTAGCGACTTAGGACAGGGGGCCTACAATGAGCAGTTCTTC.